One sample yielded the 20 T cell receptor beta chains listed below, sequenced in a study of T cells after yellow fever vaccination. TCRdb independently ran MiXCR on the 5' RACE reads; one entry per CDR3 protein. The profile covers 110,000 or so distinct CDR3 sequences, with approximately 7.1% appearing a single time and over 2.5% taken by the ten largest. Sequencing was performed on CD4+ T cells sorted from PBMCs, taken roughly seven weeks after the first yellow fever vaccination. The receptors were gathered from a man younger than 35 who received the YFV17D yellow fever vaccine.

In this sample, this clonotype turned up many times. The DNA of the CDR3 is TGCAGTGCATGGGACAGGGTGGGACCGACTAATGAAAAACTGTTTTTT. This sequence encodes CSAWDRVGPTNEKLFF. The chain has TRBV20-1 and TRBJ1-4, with 9 positions matching TRBD1. Germline loops: CDR1 DFQATT, CDR2 SNEGSKA (reference sequence). The ends lost 6 bases at V and 2 bases at J; junction bases unmatched: 10. The CDR3 consists of 16 residues.

This clonotype was seen a few times. The V call is TRBV12-3 or TRBV12-4, the J call TRBJ1-1, with a tentative D call TRBD1 (6 bases). V lost 4 bases, J lost 11 bases, and 11 bases lay in between. This CDR3 comprises 11 residues. DNA of the CDR3: TGTGCCAGCAGTTCCTACAGGGCGGCTTTCTTT. This sequence encodes CASSSYRAAFF.

CDR3 sequence: CASSFTPGTAGNTIYF. As DNA, the CDR3 is TGTGCCAGCAGCTTTACCCCCGGGACAGCTGGAAACACCATATATTTT. The V gene is TRBV5-4, the J gene TRBJ1-3, with TRBD1 identical over 7 bases. Germline CDR1 reads SGHNT; CDR2 reads YYREEE (reference sequence). The V segment lost 2 bases and the J segment 2 bases; nucleotides outside the gene matches: 7. The CDR3 runs to 16 residues.

The sample holds many counts of this clonotype. The chain joins TRBV4-1 to TRBJ2-4; 7 bases map to TRBD1. Germline lookup yields CDR1 MGHRA and CDR2 YSYEKL. Germline trimming cut 2 bases from V and 3 bases from J; bases unmatched to any gene: 10. The CDR3 length is 17 residues. CDR3 loop: CASSQPGQAVGKNIQYF. The CDR3 nucleotides are TGCGCCAGCAGCCAACCAGGACAGGCCGTCGGCAAAAACATTCAGTACTTC.

This clonotype was seen many times. V gene TRBV6-4 combines with J gene TRBJ2-1; 11 bases align to TRBD2. After removal of 6 bases from V and 5 bases from J, the junction contained 6 bases not matched to a gene. CDR1 is MRHNA and CDR2 is SNTAGT in the germline V gene. The CDR3 length is 15 residues. In DNA form, the CDR3 reads TGTGCCAGCAGCCAACTAGCGGGGGCAAACAATGAGCAGTTCTTC. Translation: CASSQLAGANNEQFF.

This clonotype was seen more than once but under ten times. The chain recombines TRBV19 with TRBJ1-2; TRBD1 matches at 9 bases. Germline V gives CDR1 LNHDA, CDR2 SQIVND (reference sequence). V lost 4 bases and J lost 3; bases outside the gene matches: 3. CDR3 length: 14 residues. The CDR3 loop reads CASSTQGADYGYTF. As DNA, the CDR3 is TGTGCCAGTAGTACACAGGGGGCGGACTATGGCTACACCTTC.

This clonotype was observed a handful of times. The chain links TRBV5-4 to TRBJ2-2; TRBD1 aligns across 8 bases. J was trimmed by 1 base and V by 4 bases; bases with no gene match: 6. Germline V gene sequence: CDR1 SGHNT, CDR2 YYREEE (reference sequence). CDR3 length: 16 amino acids. CDR3 sequence: CASSLGQGRNTGELFF. CDR3 DNA: TGTGCCAGCAGCCTCGGACAGGGCAGGAACACCGGGGAGCTGTTTTTT.

In the case of this clonotype: This clone may be a read error of a much larger clone one base away. This CDR3 fails to terminate in the conserved phenylalanine or tryptophan, so it likely reflects a read error. V and J are TRBV7-2 and TRBJ2-1; 10 nucleotides line up with TRBD2. There are 13 residues in the CDR3. Looked up from germline, CDR1 is SGHTA and CDR2 is FQGNSA. Trimming removed 5 bases from V and 7 bases from J; junction bases left unmatched: 2. This chain's CDR3 is CASSRTSGNEQFY. DNA for the CDR3: TGTGCCAGCAGCCGGACTAGCGGAAATGAGCAGTTCTAC.

This chain uses TRBV20-1 with TRBJ1-1, with D possibly TRBD1 on 6 matching bases. The germline V gene encodes CDR1 DFQATT and CDR2 SNEGSKA (reference sequence). Trimming took 7 bases from V and 3 from J, leaving 15 bases between them. The CDR3 contains 13 residues. The CDR3 is CSEVGQGYTEAFF. The DNA for the CDR3 is TGCAGTGAGGTGGGGCAGGGGTACACTGAAGCTTTCTTT.

The table lists this clonotype with many counts. The chain joins TRBV2 to TRBJ2-1, with D possibly matching TRBD2 (7 bases). The CDR3 is 14 residues long. Trimming took 1 base from V and 6 from J, leaving 10 bases between them. Germline loops: CDR1 SNHLY, CDR2 FYNNEI. CDR3 residues: CASSEGGGGNEQFF. The CDR3 coding sequence is TGTGCCAGCAGTGAAGGGGGGGGCGGCAATGAGCAGTTCTTC.

This clonotype was detected ten times or more. This chain uses TRBV4-3 with TRBJ2-7; D gene unclear. This CDR3 spans 13 amino acids. The V end lost 2 bases, the J end lost 4 bases, and 9 bases lay between the germline ends. Per the germline V gene, CDR1 is LGHNA and CDR2 is YSLEER. The CDR3 nucleotides are TGCGCCAGCAGCCAATTGATAAGGTACGAGCAGTACTTC. The encoded protein is CASSQLIRYEQYF.

This clonotype was observed many times. The V call is TRBV2, the J call TRBJ1-6; D is unresolved. This CDR3 comprises 11 residues. Germline CDR1 SNHLY, CDR2 FYNNEI. The V gene lost 10 bases and the J gene lost 7 bases, with 8 bases spanning the gap. The CDR3 coding sequence is TGTGCCACTGCGGGCAATTCACCCCTCCACTTT. It specifies CATAGNSPLHF.

This clonotype was seen at least ten times. V is TRBV7-6 and J is TRBJ2-5; D unresolved. Germline V lookup: CDR1 SGHVS, CDR2 FNYEAQ. Between the trimmed V and J ends, which lost 2 bases and 5 bases, there was a span of 15 bases. This CDR3 has 15 residues. The CDR3 nucleotides read TGTGCCAGCAGCTTATCCCCGGTCTTTCGGGAGACCCAGTACTTC. This gives the protein CASSLSPVFRETQYF.

This clonotype was counted at least ten times. This CDR3 reads CASSQLGLANYNEQFF. Here the CDR3 DNA reads TGCGCCAGCAGCCAATTAGGACTAGCGAACTACAATGAGCAGTTCTTC. The rearrangement joins TRBV4-3 to TRBJ2-1, with TRBD2 matching 9 bases. Per germline, CDR1 LGHNA and CDR2 YSLEER. The V segment lost 2 bases and the J segment 3 bases; nucleotides outside the gene matches: 5. This CDR3 comprises 16 residues.

This clonotype was detected many times. V gene TRBV3-1 combines with J gene TRBJ2-3; TRBD1 is a possible D gene (6 bases). Germline assignment: CDR1 LGHDT and CDR2 YNNKEL (reference sequence). The V end lost 2 bases, the J end lost 3 bases, and 9 bases lay between the germline ends. The CDR3 is 14 amino acids. The chain's CDR3 is CASSQPGDTDTQYF. In nucleotides, the CDR3 is TGTGCCAGCAGCCAACCAGGGGATACAGATACGCAGTATTTT.

This clonotype was seen repeatedly, ten times or more. The chain links TRBV25-1 to TRBJ1-4, with D hard to call. CDR3 size: 15 residues. V was pared by 0 bases and J by 8 bases, with 13 bases between. Germline V gene sequence: CDR1 MGHDK, CDR2 SYGVNS. The CDR3 bases are TGTGCCAGCAGTGAATATGGACGCCAGAGGGAAAAACTGTTTTTT. This gives the protein CASSEYGRQREKLFF.

There are many counts of this clonotype. J is TRBJ1-1 and V is TRBV11-2, with 7 bases lining up with TRBD1. Trimming removed 3 bases from V and 1 base from J; junction bases left unmatched: 2. The CDR3 totals 14 residues. CDR1 is SGHAT, CDR2 FQNNGV, per germline. The CDR3 DNA reads TGTGCCAGCAGCTTCACAGGGGCGAACACTGAAGCTTTCTTT. This codes for CASSFTGANTEAFF.

V usage is TRBV18 and J usage is TRBJ1-5; unclear D gene. Germline V gene data show CDR1 as KGHSH and CDR2 as LQKENI. V lost 5 bases to trimming and J lost 3 bases, with 11 bases between them. The CDR3 is made up of 14 amino acids. This CDR3 reads CASSYVRLNQPQHF. In DNA form, the CDR3 reads TGTGCCAGCTCATACGTAAGACTCAATCAGCCCCAGCATTTT.

Comments on this clonotype: Since a much larger clone is just one base distant, this may be a read error. The chain combines TRBV6-1 with TRBJ2-2, with D maybe TRBD1 (7 bases). This CDR3 has 14 residues. Germline CDR1 MNHNS, CDR2 SASEGT. CDR3 amino acids: CPSSDPGGTGELFF. The CDR3 DNA follows: TGTCCCAGCAGTGACCCAGGGGGGACCGGGGAGCTGTTTTTT.

This clonotype appeared many times. The chain recombines TRBV10-1 with TRBJ1-4; D gene ambiguous. Germline CDR1 and CDR2: WNHNN and SYGVQD (reference sequence). Trimming removed 0 bases at V and 4 bases at J, with 6 bases between. The CDR3 consists of 14 residues. CDR3 sequence (DNA): TGCGCCAGCAGTGAGTCCGCGAGTAATGAAAAACTGTTTTTT. As protein: CASSESASNEKLFF.